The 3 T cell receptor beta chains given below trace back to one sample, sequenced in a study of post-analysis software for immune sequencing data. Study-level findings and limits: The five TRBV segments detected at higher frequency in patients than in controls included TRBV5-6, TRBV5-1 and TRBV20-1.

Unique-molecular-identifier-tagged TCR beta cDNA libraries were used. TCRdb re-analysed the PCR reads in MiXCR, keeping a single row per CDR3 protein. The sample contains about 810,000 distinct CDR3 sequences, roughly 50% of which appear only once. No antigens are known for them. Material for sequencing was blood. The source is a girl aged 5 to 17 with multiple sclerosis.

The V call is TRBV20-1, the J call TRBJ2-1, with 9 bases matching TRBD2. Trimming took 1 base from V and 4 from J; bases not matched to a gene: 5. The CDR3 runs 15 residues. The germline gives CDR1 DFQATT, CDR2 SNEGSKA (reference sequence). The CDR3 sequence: CSARGRLAGYNEQFF. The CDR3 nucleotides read TGCAGTGCTAGAGGCCGGCTAGCGGGGTACAATGAGCAGTTCTTC.

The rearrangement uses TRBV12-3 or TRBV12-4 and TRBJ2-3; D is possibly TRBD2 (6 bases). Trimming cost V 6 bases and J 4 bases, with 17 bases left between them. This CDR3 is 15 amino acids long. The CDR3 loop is CASRAGASTSDTQYF. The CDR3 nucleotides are TGTGCCAGCAGAGCGGGCGCTAGTACTTCAGATACGCAGTATTTT.

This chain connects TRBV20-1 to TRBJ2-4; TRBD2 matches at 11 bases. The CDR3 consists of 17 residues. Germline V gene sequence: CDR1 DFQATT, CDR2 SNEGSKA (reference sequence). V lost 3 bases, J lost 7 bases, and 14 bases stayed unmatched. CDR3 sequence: CSASGLAGGLPMNIQYF. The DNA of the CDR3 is TGCAGTGCTAGCGGTCTAGCGGGAGGACTCCCGATGAACATTCAGTACTTC.